A selection of T cell receptor beta chains follows, all from one sample in a study of Graves' ophthalmopathy and Graves' hyperthyroidism. TCRdb analysed the multiplex PCR reads with MiXCR anew, one entry per CDR3 protein. This sample has around 470,000 distinct CDR3 sequences, with under 15% found just once. Sequenced material: blood. These receptors originate from a woman aged 30 to 39 with Graves' ophthalmopathy. Both conserved end residues are part of each CDR3. Each record gives: J gene, clone size, D gene, V gene, CDR3 DNA, CDR3 protein. The D gene is left open where the match is weak. Clone size is not always given. Where it is, it says once, few, many or a class for expanded clones.

TRBJ1-2	many	TRBD1	TRBV25-1	TGTGCCAGCAGTGAAGGGCCTGGACAGGGGGCAGGGTATGGCTACACCTTC	CASSEGPGQGAGYGYTF
TRBJ1-5	few	TRBD1	TRBV11-2	TGTGCCAGCAGCCGACAGGGGGGTGGCAATCAGCCCCAGCATTTT	CASSRQGGGNQPQHF
TRBJ1-2	NA	NA	TRBV6-5	TGTGCCAGCAGTTACGACCAACAGGGTCGGATTAACTATGGCTACACCTTC	CASSYDQQGRINYGYTF
TRBJ2-2	NA	TRBD1	TRBV12-3/TRBV12-4	TGTGCCAGCAGCCATGGACAGGGAGGCACCGGGGAGCTGTTTTTT	CASSHGQGGTGELFF
TRBJ2-7	NA	TRBD2	TRBV6-2/TRBV6-3	TGTGCCAGCAGTTACAGAATGGGCGGGGGGAACTACGAGCAGTACTTC	CASSYRMGGGNYEQYF
TRBJ2-5	NA	TRBD2	TRBV6-1	TGTGCCAGCAGTGGGCTAGCGGTCGGAGAGACCCAGTACTTC	CASSGLAVGETQYF
TRBJ2-7	many	TRBD2	TRBV7-3	TGTGCCAGCAGCTTACCGGCGGGGGGGCCCTACGAGCAGTACTTC	CASSLPAGGPYEQYF
TRBJ2-7	many	NA	TRBV6-1	TGTGCCAGCAGTGATCGGGGTACCTTCGAGCAGTACTTC	CASSDRGTFEQYF
TRBJ2-7	NA	NA	TRBV30	TGTGCCTGGAGTGGCCCTCCCTACTCCTACGAGCAGTACTTC	CAWSGPPYSYEQYF
TRBJ1-2	many	TRBD1	TRBV11-2	TGTGCCAGCAGCTTCCCGGGACAGGAAGTTTGGAACTATGGCTACACCTTC	CASSFPGQEVWNYGYTF
TRBJ1-2	many	TRBD1	TRBV6-1	TGTGCCAGCAGTGACGATTGGGACAGGGTACATGGCTACACCTTC	CASSDDWDRVHGYTF
TRBJ1-3	many	NA	TRBV7-3	TGTGCCAGCAGCTTATGGGTAAAGAAGAGCTCTGGAAACACCATATATTTT	CASSLWVKKSSGNTIYF
TRBJ2-6	many	NA	TRBV12-3/TRBV12-4	TGTGCCAGCAGTCCATACTCTACAGGGAATGGGGCCAACGTCCTGACTTTC	CASSPYSTGNGANVLTF
TRBJ2-2	few	TRBD2	TRBV12-5	TGTGCTAGTGGTTTGGCACCGGGACTAGCGGGGGCCCGAACACCGAGGACCGGGGAGCTGTTTTTT	CASGLAPGLAGARTPRTGELFF
TRBJ1-1	many	NA	TRBV12-3/TRBV12-4	TGTGCCAGCAGTTTAATGCGGCAGATAGTTGAAGCTTTCTTT	CASSLMRQIVEAFF
TRBJ1-3	many	NA	TRBV29-1	TGCAGCGCCCGCACAGGTGCAGGGGCTGGAAACACCATATATTTT	CSARTGAGAGNTIYF
TRBJ1-2	once	NA	TRBV6-2/TRBV6-3	TGTGCCAGCAACGCACTCTATGGCTACACCTTC	CASNALYGYTF
TRBJ1-3	many	NA	TRBV12-3/TRBV12-4	TGTGCCAGCACACCTCCACCCGCACTCTCTGGAAACACCATATATTTT	CASTPPPALSGNTIYF
TRBJ2-7	many	NA	TRBV28	TGTGCCAGCAGTTTTGGGCAGGGCGACGAGCAGTACTTC	CASSFGQGDEQYF
TRBJ1-3	few	TRBD1	TRBV6-1	TGTGCCAGCAGCCCTACGACAGGGGCCCTCTCTGGAAACACCATATATTTT	CASSPTTGALSGNTIYF
TRBJ1-1	many	TRBD1	TRBV30	TGTGCCTGGAGTGCGACAGGGGACACTGAAGCTTTCTTT	CAWSATGDTEAFF
TRBJ2-5	many	TRBD2	TRBV12-3/TRBV12-4	TGTGCCAGCAGCTGGGGTCTAGCGGGAGTCGGGGAGACCCAGTACTTC	CASSWGLAGVGETQYF